The 29 T cell receptor beta chains below all came from one sample that was sequenced in a study of T cells in Graves' hyperthyroidism and ophthalmopathy. Amplification of TCR beta CDR3 regions was performed using RNA transcripts as template. HTBI primers were used for first-round RT-PCR of the TCR CDR3. TCRdb processed the multiplex PCR reads anew with MiXCR; each CDR3 protein has one entry. The sample has 350,000 to 450,000 distinct CDR3 sequences, more than 12% seen once. The sequencing input was blood. These TCRs come from a man aged 50 to 60 with Graves' ophthalmopathy.

The chain uses TRBV6-1 and TRBJ2-1; 12 bases are a match to TRBD1. V gave up 6 bases and J gave up 9 bases; unmatched junction bases: 12. Germline CDR1 is MNHNS and CDR2 is SASEGT. This CDR3 spans 16 amino acids. Written as DNA, the CDR3 is TGTGCCAGCAGGGGGGGACAGGGGGCGAGTTTTGCTGAGCAGTTCTTC. Translating gives CASRGGQGASFAEQFF.

About this clonotype: Possible read error: a much larger clone is one base away. The V call is TRBV19, the J call TRBJ2-7; 8 bases map to TRBD1. Germline values: CDR1 LNHDA, CDR2 SQIVND (reference sequence). The CDR3 consists of 14 residues. J lost 6 bases, V lost 5 bases, and 9 bases had no gene match. The CDR3 here is CASSSGTGPFEQYF. The CDR3 DNA reads TGTGCCAGTAGTTCCGGGACAGGTCCCTTCGAGCAGTACTTC.

The chain is built from TRBV12-3 or TRBV12-4 and TRBJ2-7; maybe TRBD1 (5 bases). CDR3 length: 16 amino acids. V dropped 6 bases and J dropped 6 bases, with 24 bases sitting between them. CDR3 residues: CASSPGFVQVSGEQYF. CDR3 DNA: TGTGCCAGCAGCCCCGGTTTCGTACAGGTCTCTGGCGAGCAGTACTTC.

This chain links TRBV19 with TRBJ2-5; 8 bases agree with TRBD1. Germline CDR1 LNHDA, CDR2 SQIVND (reference sequence). The CDR3 length is 14 residues. Losses at the gene ends were 6 bases for V and 4 bases for J; bases not matched to a gene: 7. CDR3 region: CASRAGTGGETQYF. Here the CDR3 DNA reads TGTGCCAGTAGGGCCGGGACAGGTGGAGAGACCCAGTACTTC. Based on the CDR3 plus reference TRBV19 and TRBJ2-5, the full variable domain is DGGITQSPKYLFRKEGQNVTLSCEQNLNHDAMYWYRQDPGQGLRLIYYSQIVNDFQKGDIAEGYSVSREKKESFPLTVTSAQKNPTAFYLCASRAGTGGETQYFGPGTRLLVL.

This clonotype was detected many times. The chain recombines TRBV5-1 with TRBJ2-7; D is possibly TRBD1 or TRBD2 (6 bases each). Germline V gene lookup returns CDR1 SGHRS and CDR2 YFSETQ. There are 15 residues in the CDR3. The ends were cut back, 4 bases at V and 3 bases at J, with 17 bases in the middle. In DNA, the CDR3 is TGCGCCAGCAGCAACCGGGACGGGGGCAACTACGAGCAGTACTTC. It translates to CASSNRDGGNYEQYF. Complete variable domain (other parts from reference TRBV5-1 and TRBJ2-7): KAGVTQTPRYLIKTRGQQVTLSCSPISGHRSVSWYQQTPGQGLQFLFEYFSETQRNKGNFPGRFSGRQFSNSRSEMNVSTLELGDSALYLCASSNRDGGNYEQYFGPGTRLTVT.

The chain uses TRBV12-3 or TRBV12-4 and TRBJ2-2, with TRBD1 as a possible D gene (6 bases). This CDR3 is built from 15 residues. Trimming removed 4 bases at V and 5 bases at J, with 14 bases between. CDR3 sequence reads: CASSSAGTLTGELFF. CDR3 sequence (DNA): TGTGCCAGCAGTTCGGCCGGGACACTTACCGGGGAGCTGTTTTTT.

The CDR3, as DNA: TGTGCCAGCAGGCTGGGGCGGGCGAACACTGAAGCTTTCTTT. Translated, it gives CASRLGRANTEAFF. The chain employs TRBV7-9 and TRBJ1-1, with D maybe TRBD1 (5 bases). The germline V gene encodes CDR1 SEHNR and CDR2 FQNEAQ (reference sequence). V gave up 6 bases and J gave up 1 base, with 12 bases separating them. The CDR3 has 14 residues.

This clonotype was counted many times. The V gene is TRBV18, the J gene TRBJ1-1; weak D call: TRBD1 (6 bases). This CDR3 comprises 14 residues. The germline gives CDR1 KGHSH, CDR2 LQKENI. V was cut by 0 bases and J by 3 bases, with 8 bases left in between. CDR3 nucleotide sequence: TGTGCCAGCTCACCACCATACAGGGACACTGAAGCTTTCTTT. Translated, it gives CASSPPYRDTEAFF.

Ten or more counts support this clonotype. The junction does not match germline at one end; this may be a read error. The V call is TRBV5-1, the J call TRBJ2-7; D is possibly TRBD2 (5 bases). The CDR3 sequence is 13 residues long. In germline, CDR1 is SGHRS, CDR2 YFSETQ. The CDR3 protein is CASSKTGTYEQYF. In DNA form, the CDR3 reads TGTGCCAGCAGTAAAACCGGGACCTACGAGCAGTACTTC.

A few counts support this clonotype. The chain combines TRBV19 with TRBJ2-7; 9 bases agree with TRBD2. CDR3 size: 14 residues. Germline V gene data show CDR1 as LNHDA and CDR2 as SQIVND (reference sequence). V dropped 3 bases and J dropped 4; count of bases not matched to a gene: 4. CDR3 nucleotide sequence: TGTGCCAGTAGTATGGCGGGAGGGCCGTACGAGCAGTACTTC. Translating it yields CASSMAGGPYEQYF.

This clonotype was observed a handful of times. This chain links TRBV6-1 with TRBJ1-3; D not certain. Looked up from germline, CDR1 is MNHNS and CDR2 is SASEGT. This CDR3 is built from 14 residues. V was trimmed by 4 bases and J by 1 base, leaving 8 bases between them. The DNA of the CDR3 is TGTGCCAGCAGTGCCTCGGGGTCTGGAAACACCATATATTTT. Residues: CASSASGSGNTIYF.

Of note for this clonotype: A junction boundary mismatches the germline segment, possibly from a read error. The V and J genes are TRBV5-1 and TRBJ2-5, with 7 positions matching TRBD1. The CDR3 is 13 residues long. Looked up from germline, CDR1 is SGHRS and CDR2 is YFSETQ. DNA for the CDR3: TGCGCCAGCAGCTTGGCCTCGTCGGGACAGCTCAACTTC. Amino acids: CASSLASSGQLNF. Full variable domain (outside the CDR3, taken from reference TRBV5-1 and TRBJ2-5): KAGVTQTPRYLIKTRGQQVTLSCSPISGHRSVSWYQQTPGQGLQFLFEYFSETQRNKGNFPGRFSGRQFSNSRSEMNVSTLELGDSALYLCASSLASSGQLNFGPGTRLLVL.

At least ten counts were recorded for this clonotype. V and J are TRBV28 and TRBJ2-7; D not resolved. The V end lost 3 bases, the J end lost 6 bases, and 12 bases lay between the germline ends. The germline V gene has CDR1 MDHEN and CDR2 SYDVKM. This CDR3 contains 13 residues. DNA of the CDR3: TGTGCCAGCAGTTTGTTAGGGAACGGCGAGCAGTACTTC. Protein product: CASSLLGNGEQYF.

This clonotype was detected ten times or more. The chain has TRBV11-2 and TRBJ1-1; D uncertain. Germline V gene data show CDR1 as SGHAT and CDR2 as FQNNGV. V lost 1 base, J lost 7 bases, and 10 bases lay in between. This CDR3 region has 13 residues. The CDR3 DNA follows: TGTGCCAGCAGCTTAGTAGGAGGGCGTGAAGCTTTCTTT. This gives the protein CASSLVGGREAFF. The variable domain in full, completed from reference TRBV11-2 and TRBJ1-1, reads EAGVAQSPRYKIIEKRQSVAFWCNPISGHATLYWYQQILGQGPKLLIQFQNNGVVDDSQLPKDRFSAERLKGVDSTLKIQPAKLEDSAVYLCASSLVGGREAFFGQGTRLTVV.

This clonotype was recorded a few times. The chain joins TRBV5-4 to TRBJ2-2; 8 bases match TRBD2. V trimming: 6 bases; J trimming: 6 bases; junction bases outside the gene matches: 10. This CDR3 comprises 15 residues. Germline assignment: CDR1 SGHNT and CDR2 YYREEE (reference sequence). Here the CDR3 reads CASIDAGGPPGELFF. The CDR3, as DNA: TGTGCCAGCATCGATGCGGGAGGTCCCCCCGGGGAGCTGTTTTTT.

To note about this clonotype: A much larger clone differs by one base, so this may be a read error. The genes are TRBV11-1 and TRBJ2-1; D call uncertain. Germline CDR1 SGHAT, CDR2 FQDESV (reference sequence). The CDR3 spans 15 residues. CDR3 protein: CVSSLGASSYNEQFF. In DNA, the CDR3 is TGTGTCAGCAGCTTAGGTGCGAGTTCCTACAATGAGCAGTTCTTC.

This clonotype was counted many times. In DNA, the CDR3 is TGCGCCAGCAGCTTGGGACGACAGGGTTCTGGAAACACCATATATTTT. Protein sequence: CASSLGRQGSGNTIYF. V gene TRBV5-1 combines with J gene TRBJ1-3, with 7 nucleotides matching TRBD1. The CDR3 spans 16 residues. Trimming cost V 0 bases and J 1 base; bases outside gene matches: 4. Germline lookup yields CDR1 SGHRS and CDR2 YFSETQ.

This clonotype occurred a few times. The J gene is TRBJ1-3, the V gene TRBV19; D remains ambiguous. The CDR3 consists of 12 residues. The germline V gene has CDR1 LNHDA and CDR2 SQIVND (reference sequence). V shed 3 bases and J shed 1 base, with 1 base lying between them. The CDR3 region has the DNA TGTGCCAGTAGTATGTCTGGAAACACCATATATTTT. Translating it yields CASSMSGNTIYF. The variable domain in full, with the rest retrieved from reference TRBV19 and TRBJ1-3, is DGGITQSPKYLFRKEGQNVTLSCEQNLNHDAMYWYRQDPGQGLRLIYYSQIVNDFQKGDIAEGYSVSREKKESFPLTVTSAQKNPTAFYLCASSMSGNTIYFGEGSWLTVV.

Here the CDR3 reads CASIRPFYNEQFF. As DNA, the CDR3 is TGTGCCAGCATTAGACCGTTCTACAATGAGCAGTTCTTC. The chain joins TRBV25-1 to TRBJ2-1, with unresolved D. V dropped 7 bases and J dropped 3 bases, with 10 bases sitting between them. The length of the CDR3 is 13 residues. The germline gives CDR1 MGHDK, CDR2 SYGVNS.

This clonotype was detected ten times or more. The chain couples TRBV11-2 to TRBJ2-6, with D unresolved. Germline loops: CDR1 SGHAT, CDR2 FQNNGV. The CDR3 loop spans 17 amino acids. The V end lost 2 bases, the J end lost 0 bases, and 11 bases lay between the germline ends. Here the CDR3 reads CASSLSAGPSGANVLTF. CDR3 bases: TGTGCCAGCAGCTTATCCGCAGGACCCTCTGGGGCCAACGTCCTGACTTTC.

The chain employs TRBV24-1 and TRBJ2-5; 12 bases are a match to TRBD1. CDR3 size: 16 residues. The trim removed 4 bases at V and 4 bases at J, leaving 6 bases unmatched. The germline V gene encodes CDR1 KGHDR and CDR2 SFDVKD. For the CDR3, the DNA is TGTGCCACCAGTGACCCGGGACAGGGGGCCGGAGAGACCCAGTACTTC. This sequence encodes CATSDPGQGAGETQYF.

V usage is TRBV9 and J usage is TRBJ2-7, with D tentatively TRBD2 (5 bases). The CDR3 has 16 residues. Germline V lookup: CDR1 SGDLS, CDR2 YYNGEE. V was cut by 4 bases and J by 1 base, with 18 bases left in between. The CDR3 nucleotides are TGTGCCAGCAGCCCCAGGTTGCAGCGGAGTTCCTACGAGCAGTACTTC. It is translated as CASSPRLQRSSYEQYF.

This clonotype showed up many times. This chain connects TRBV5-5 to TRBJ2-1, with TRBD1 matching over 7 bases. The CDR3 is made up of 14 amino acids. Looked up from germline, CDR1 is SGHKS and CDR2 is YYEKEE (reference sequence). V lost 4 bases, J lost 7 bases, and 8 bases stayed unmatched. CDR3 protein: CASSTGDRGNEQFF. The CDR3 DNA follows: TGTGCCAGCAGCACCGGGGACAGAGGGAATGAGCAGTTCTTC.

This clonotype was seen repeatedly, ten times or more. The chain uses TRBV18 and TRBJ1-1; possibly TRBD1 for D (5 bases). In germline, CDR1 is KGHSH, CDR2 LQKENI. The length of the CDR3 is 13 residues. V was shortened by 7 bases and J by 5 bases, with 14 bases between the two germline ends. CDR3 in amino acids: CASLGGSETEAFF. The DNA for the CDR3 is TGTGCCAGCTTGGGGGGATCAGAAACTGAAGCTTTCTTT.

About this clonotype itself: A much bigger clone sits one base away, suggesting this may be a read error. This chain links TRBV7-2 with TRBJ1-6; D possibly corresponds to TRBD1 (6 bases). CDR1 is SGHTA and CDR2 is FQGNSA in the germline V gene. Trimming took 4 bases from V and 5 from J, leaving 9 bases between them. This CDR3 has 14 residues. The CDR3 DNA reads TGTACCAGCAGCTCACAGGGAGATAATTCACCCCTCCACTTT. The encoded protein is CTSSSQGDNSPLHF.

The rearrangement links TRBV4-1 to TRBJ1-4, with 8 bases fitting TRBD1. The CDR3 length is 15 residues. V was clipped by 2 bases and J by 8 bases; unmatched bases: 7. Germline V gene data show CDR1 as MGHRA and CDR2 as YSYEKL. This chain's CDR3 is CASSQPGGAGEKLFF. The CDR3 nucleotides read TGCGCCAGCAGCCAACCAGGGGGCGCGGGAGAAAAACTGTTTTTT.

This clonotype was found a few times. The genes are TRBV5-1 and TRBJ1-1, with D maybe TRBD1 (6 bases). Trimming stripped 5 bases from V and 5 bases from J, with 19 bases between. CDR3 length: 15 residues. Germline values: CDR1 SGHRS, CDR2 YFSETQ. CDR3 sequence: CASRLKQGVGTEAFF. CDR3 DNA: TGCGCCAGCAGGCTAAAACAGGGAGTCGGGACTGAAGCTTTCTTT. Complete variable domain (other parts from reference TRBV5-1 and TRBJ1-1): KAGVTQTPRYLIKTRGQQVTLSCSPISGHRSVSWYQQTPGQGLQFLFEYFSETQRNKGNFPGRFSGRQFSNSRSEMNVSTLELGDSALYLCASRLKQGVGTEAFFGQGTRLTVV.

On this clonotype itself: Given a much more abundant clone one base away, this may be a read error. The chain combines TRBV3-1 with TRBJ2-1; 7 nucleotides match TRBD1. Germline lookup yields CDR1 LGHDT and CDR2 YNNKEL (reference sequence). The CDR3 length is 13 residues. CDR3: CVSSQDRYNEQFF. CDR3 DNA: TGTGTCAGCAGCCAGGACAGGTACAATGAGCAGTTCTTC.

This clonotype has a handful of counts. The chain is built from TRBV12-3 or TRBV12-4 and TRBJ1-1; D not certain. There are 14 residues in the CDR3. Trimming removed 2 bases at V and 1 base at J, with 8 bases between. The chain's CDR3 is CASSLYPKNTEAFF. For the CDR3, the DNA is TGTGCCAGCAGTTTATATCCGAAGAACACTGAAGCTTTCTTT.